The 13 T cell receptor beta chains in this list originate from one sample, sequenced in a study of T cells in Graves' hyperthyroidism and ophthalmopathy. Researchers amplified the TCR beta CDR3 regions from RNA transcripts. First-round RT-PCR of the TCR CDR3 relied on the HTBI primer set. TCRdb passed the multiplex PCR reads through MiXCR, listing each CDR3 protein once. The sample holds about 570,000 distinct CDR3 sequences, about 45% seen once. Sequencing input: peripheral blood or thyroid tissue (not recorded which). These receptor sequences come from an adult woman with Graves' disease, either hyperthyroidism or ophthalmopathy (not recorded which).

In this sample, this clonotype turned up many times. J is TRBJ1-5 and V is TRBV19; D gene unclear. Trimming pared 2 bases from V and 0 bases from J, leaving 11 bases between. Germline CDR1 is LNHDA and CDR2 is SQIVND (reference sequence). The CDR3 extends over 16 amino acids. The CDR3 region is CASSISWRNSNQPQHF. CDR3 coding DNA: TGTGCCAGTAGTATAAGTTGGCGGAATAGCAATCAGCCCCAGCATTTT.

In its sample, this clonotype was seen many times. The V gene is TRBV5-1, the J gene TRBJ2-7; 12 nucleotides align to TRBD1. The CDR3 spans 15 residues. The germline V gene encodes CDR1 SGHRS and CDR2 YFSETQ. Unmatched junction bases numbered 4, after V lost 3 bases and J lost 3 bases. The CDR3 reads CASSWGQGAVYEQYF. CDR3 coding DNA: TGCGCCAGCAGCTGGGGACAGGGGGCTGTCTACGAGCAGTACTTC. The complete variable domain, with remaining parts taken from reference TRBV5-1 and TRBJ2-7, reads KAGVTQTPRYLIKTRGQQVTLSCSPISGHRSVSWYQQTPGQGLQFLFEYFSETQRNKGNFPGRFSGRQFSNSRSEMNVSTLELGDSALYLCASSWGQGAVYEQYFGPGTRLTVT.

The rearrangement links TRBV29-1 to TRBJ2-3; D gene unclear. V lost 7 bases, J lost 4 bases, and 9 bases lay in between. This CDR3 is 11 amino acids long. The V gene's germline CDR1 is SQVTM and CDR2 ANQGSEA. This CDR3 reads CSARAADTQYF. The CDR3 region has the DNA TGCAGCGCTCGGGCCGCAGATACGCAGTATTTT.

The sample holds one count of this clonotype. The rearrangement uses TRBV7-9 and TRBJ2-7; no clear D. Germline V lookup: CDR1 SEHNR, CDR2 FQNEAQ (reference sequence). The CDR3 length is 12 residues. Trimming removed 5 bases from V and 7 bases from J, with 12 bases in between. CDR3: CASSAPVGEQYF. Here the CDR3 DNA reads TGTGCCAGCAGCGCCCCTGTGGGAGAGCAGTACTTC.

This clonotype showed up many times. Written as DNA, the CDR3 is TGTGCCAGCAGTGAGAGGACTAGCGGGAGTCCACGAGTCTCCGAGCAGTACTTC. Its protein is CASSERTSGSPRVSEQYF. The chain carries TRBV6-1 and TRBJ2-7, with TRBD2 matching over 13 bases. Germline CDR1 is MNHNS and CDR2 is SASEGT. Germline trimming cut 3 bases from V and 6 bases from J; bases unmatched to any gene: 14. The CDR3 has 18 amino acids.

The genes are TRBV10-3 and TRBJ1-1; maybe TRBD1 (6 bases). The germline CDR1 and CDR2 sequences are ENHRY and SYGVKD. This CDR3 has 13 residues. V lost 4 bases to trimming and J lost 4 bases, with 10 bases between them. As DNA, the CDR3 is TGTGCCATCAGTGTGGACAGTAGCACTGAAGCTTTCTTT. Residues: CAISVDSSTEAFF.

The V call is TRBV7-9, the J call TRBJ2-5; D unresolved. With 5 bases removed from V and 6 bases from J, the gap between germline ends came to 31 bases. CDR1 SEHNR and CDR2 FQNEAQ come from the germline V gene (reference sequence). The CDR3 runs 19 residues. CDR3 in amino acids: CASSDKLWDLGSTGQTQYF. CDR3 DNA: TGTGCCAGCAGCGACAAGCTTTGGGATTTAGGATCCACCGGGCAGACCCAGTACTTC. The full variable domain, in which reference TRBV7-9 and TRBJ2-5 provide the parts outside the CDR3, is DTGVSQNPRHKITKRGQNVTFRCDPISEHNRLYWYRQTLGQGPEFLTYFQNEAQLEKSRLLSDRFSAERPKGSFSTLEIQRTEQGDSAMYLCASSDKLWDLGSTGQTQYFGPGTRLLVL.

On this clonotype: Germline and junction disagree at one end, which may indicate a read error. The chain has TRBV7-9 and TRBJ2-5; D ambiguous. Germline-derived CDR1 and CDR2 are SEHNR and FQNEAQ (reference sequence). The CDR3 is 12 amino acids. The CDR3 region has the DNA TGTGCCAGCAGTCAACTAAGAGAGGCCCAGTACTTC. Translation gives CASSQLREAQYF.

The rearrangement joins TRBV4-1 to TRBJ2-7; 13 bases match TRBD2. The CDR3 runs to 16 residues. Germline V lookup: CDR1 MGHRA, CDR2 YSYEKL. J gave up 5 bases and V 3 bases, and 7 bases lay outside the gene matches. The CDR3, as DNA: TGCGCCAGCAGCCACGAGGAGGGACTAGCGGGAAACGAGCAGTACTTC. This gives the protein CASSHEEGLAGNEQYF.

The rearrangement joins TRBV20-1 to TRBJ2-7; weak D call: TRBD1 (6 bases). The CDR3 runs 14 residues. Germline CDR1 and CDR2: DFQATT and SNEGSKA (reference sequence). Trimming left V 4 bases short and J 0 bases short, with 13 bases between. The CDR3 sequence: CSATRRQDSYEQYF. CDR3 in DNA: TGCAGTGCTACCCGAAGACAGGACTCCTACGAGCAGTACTTC.

V gene TRBV10-3 combines with J gene TRBJ1-1; 7 bases are a match to TRBD1. The CDR3 has 15 residues. The V gene's germline CDR1 is ENHRY and CDR2 SYGVKD. V lost 11 bases to trimming and J lost 0 bases; unmatched junction nucleotides: 12. The CDR3 spells CAASRDRVMNTEAFF. The CDR3 region has the DNA TGTGCCGCCAGCCGCGACAGGGTCATGAACACTGAAGCTTTCTTT.

This chain joins TRBV15 and TRBJ1-5; D gene unclear. The V end was cut by 0 bases, the J end by 2 bases, with 14 bases between. CDR1 and CDR2 from the germline V gene are LNHNV and YYDKDF (reference sequence). The CDR3 has 17 amino acids. In DNA, the CDR3 is TGTGCCACCAGCAGAGATCGTTCCAGGTTTCGCAATCAGCCCCAGCATTTT. Its translation: CATSRDRSRFRNQPQHF.

The chain links TRBV5-5 to TRBJ1-1, with 10 bases lining up with TRBD1. The junction had 7 bases not matched to a gene; V was cut back by 3 bases and J by 5 bases. The germline CDR1 and CDR2 sequences are SGHKS and YYEKEE (reference sequence). The CDR3 loop spans 15 amino acids. The CDR3: CASSSATGGYTEAFF. The CDR3 region has the DNA TGTGCCAGCAGCTCCGCGACAGGGGGCTATACTGAAGCTTTCTTT.